This is a list of T cell receptor beta chains from one sample in a study of blood T cell repertoires in COVID-19. TCRdb keeps only in-frame clones here, not all; method: immunoSEQ multiplex PCR. Among 200,000 to 250,000 clones listed, more than 65% were seen once. The sample was peripheral blood. These receptors were collected from a woman older than 75 with acute or convalescent COVID-19. The CDR3 runs from the conserved cysteine through the conserved F or W. A D gene is named only where the DNA matches it firmly. Not every row has a clone size; where given, it reads once, few, many or a size class.

CDR3 length,V gene,D gene,J gene,clone size,CDR3 DNA,CDR3 protein
13,TRBV12-3/TRBV12-4,-,TRBJ1-1,-,TGTGCCAGCAGTTTTGGGGGGGCGCTGGAAGCTTTCTTT,CASSFGGALEAFF
14,TRBV2,TRBD2,TRBJ2-5,-,TGTGCCAGCAGCCCGGGACTAGCGGGAGAGACCCAGTACTTC,CASSPGLAGETQYF
19,TRBV7-2,-,TRBJ1-3,-,TGTGCCAGCAGCTTAGAGGGGGTGGTAGGTTCACACTCTGGAAACACCATATATTTT,CASSLEGVVGSHSGNTIYF
16,TRBV7-7,TRBD2,TRBJ2-2,few,TGTGCCAGCAGCTTAGCCTTAGCGGGAGGGACCGGGGAGCTGTTTTTT,CASSLALAGGTGELFF
10,TRBV29-1,TRBD2,TRBJ2-1,-,TGCAGCGCCTCGGAGGGACTAGCATTCTTC,CSASEGLAFF
14,TRBV5-6,-,TRBJ1-2,-,TGTGCCAGCTTCTACGGAGGCTCTAACTATGGCTACACCTTC,CASFYGGSNYGYTF
14,TRBV7-8,-,TRBJ1-2,-,TGTGCCAGCAGCTTAGAGGCGGGCTTCTATGGCTACACCTTC,CASSLEAGFYGYTF
16,TRBV2,TRBD2,TRBJ2-4,-,TGTGCCAGCAGTGATGGGCTAGCGGGGGCCCGAGACATTCAGTACTTC,CASSDGLAGARDIQYF
16,TRBV11-1,TRBD1,TRBJ2-2,-,TGTGCCAGCAGCTTAGACCAGGGGGCCCTCGCCGGGGAGCTGTTTTTT,CASSLDQGALAGELFF
13,TRBV5-1,TRBD2,TRBJ2-1,-,TGCGCCAGCGGACTAGCGGGGTCCAATGAGCAGTTCTTC,CASGLAGSNEQFF
15,TRBV3-1/TRBV3-2,-,TRBJ2-7,-,TGTGCCAGCAGCCAAGGCCGGGGTCAAGAGTACGAGCAGTACTTC,CASSQGRGQEYEQYF
14,TRBV6-6,-,TRBJ2-3,-,TGTGCCAGCAAGGGAGGTCCTAGCACAGATACGCAGTATTTT,CASKGGPSTDTQYF
13,TRBV27,-,TRBJ1-1,-,TGTGCCAGCAGTCCGGACAGTCGGACTGAAGCTTTCTTT,CASSPDSRTEAFF
16,TRBV5-1,TRBD2,TRBJ2-3,-,TGCGCCAGCAGCTTGGACGGGACTATCTCCACAGATACGCAGTATTTT,CASSLDGTISTDTQYF
15,TRBV7-2,-,TRBJ2-7,-,TGTGCCAGCAGGCAAGCAGACATCCGTTCCTACGAGCAGTACTTC,CASRQADIRSYEQYF
16,TRBV4-3,-,TRBJ1-1,-,TGCGCCAGCAGCCAAGCATTACCCACCCCAGGGACTGAAGCTTTCTTT,CASSQALPTPGTEAFF
15,TRBV27,TRBD2,TRBJ2-2,-,TGTGCCAGCAGTTTAACGGGGGGGCGGAGCGGGGAGCTGTTTTTT,CASSLTGGRSGELFF
14,TRBV5-3,-,TRBJ1-1,-,TGTGCCAGAAGCTTGGCCGAGGGTCCTAACGAGGCTTTCTTT,CARSLAEGPNEAFF
14,TRBV5-5,TRBD1,TRBJ1-6,-,TGTGCCAGCAGCGTCACAGGGGGTAATTCACCCCTCCACTTT,CASSVTGGNSPLHF
14,TRBV11-3,-,TRBJ2-7,-,TGTGCCAGCAGCTTAGATTTACTCTCCTACGAGCAGTACTTC,CASSLDLLSYEQYF
17,TRBV23-1,-,TRBJ1-1,-,TGCGCCAGCAGTCAATCGCGGGTTTTCGCCATGAACACTGAAGCTTTCTTT,CASSQSRVFAMNTEAFF
13,TRBV2,TRBD1,TRBJ1-1,-,TGTGCCAGCACGCAGGGGGGATACACTGAAGCTTTCTTT,CASTQGGYTEAFF
14,TRBV5-1,-,TRBJ2-7,-,TGCGCCAGCAGCTTGCAACAGGTCTCCTACGAGCAGTACTTC,CASSLQQVSYEQYF